The sample holds many counts of the clone carrying this TCR beta chain. Antigen unknown. Each CDR3 protein gets one entry after TCRdb re-called the 5' RACE reads with MiXCR. This sample yields about 220,000 distinct CDR3 sequences, of which roughly 6.6% are seen a single time; more than 13% belongs to the top ten. This CDR3 contains 14 residues. The V end lost 4 bases, the J end lost 0 bases, and 10 bases lay between the germline ends. The germline V gene encodes CDR1 MGHRA and CDR2 YSYEKL. The sample comes from a study of CD8 T cells in ankylosing spondylitis. Broader study findings: Earlier literature documents some of the motif variants in reactive arthritis synovial fluid and blood. What appeared characteristic of ankylosing spondylitis blood was a TCR beta motif of several highly homologous variants.

V gene TRBV4-1 combines with J gene TRBJ2-7; D might be TRBD1 (6 bases). Sequencing was carried out using blood, either unsorted or a sorted T cell fraction (not recorded which). The TCR comes from a male donor with ankylosing spondylitis. CDR3 nucleotides: TGCGCCAGCAGCCCCCAGGGGAGCTCCTACGAGCAGTACTTC. Translating gives CASSPQGSSYEQYF.